These 6 T cell receptor beta chains originate from one sample sequenced in a study of T cell repertoires in cytomegalovirus infection. One entry per CDR3 protein, called by TCRdb with MiXCR from the reads. The top ten clones hold 12% of a sample with about 310,000 distinct CDR3 sequences, about 17% of them seen once. Sequenced input: PBMCs. The receptors were gathered from a human donor in good health (CMV status not recorded). Some clones in this sample may be carry-over from other donors' samples.

In this sample, this clonotype turned up a few times. This chain uses TRBV5-8 with TRBJ2-5; TRBD2 matches 8 bases. The CDR3 runs 16 residues. The V segment lost 0 bases and the J segment 5 bases; nucleotides outside the gene matches: 9. The germline V gene has CDR1 SGHTS and CDR2 YDEGEE. CDR3 loop: CASSLASTSGRETQYF. The DNA of the CDR3 is TGTGCCAGCAGCTTGGCCTCAACTAGCGGAAGGGAGACCCAGTACTTC. Based on the CDR3 plus reference TRBV5-8 and TRBJ2-5, the full variable domain is EAGVTQSPTHLIKTRGQQATLRCSPISGHTSVYWYQQALGLGLQFLLWYDEGEERNRGNFPPRFSGRQFPNYSSELNVNALELEDSALYLCASSLASTSGRETQYFGPGTRLLVL.

This clonotype has a count of ten or more. The genes are TRBV7-9 and TRBJ1-1; tentative D call: TRBD1 (5 bases). Trimming shortened V by 5 bases and J by 1 base, and 11 bases separated the two germline ends. The CDR3 has 14 amino acids. Germline V gives CDR1 SEHNR, CDR2 FQNEAQ (reference sequence). CDR3 sequence: CASSIGTGNTEAFF. For the CDR3, the DNA is TGTGCCAGCAGCATCGGGACGGGGAACACTGAAGCTTTCTTT.

Only a few counts were recorded for this clonotype. The chain recombines TRBV4-2 with TRBJ2-3; no definite D call. CDR1 and CDR2 (germline): LGHNA, YNFKEQ. The CDR3 loop spans 18 amino acids. With 0 bases removed from V and 5 bases from J, the gap between germline ends came to 21 bases. CDR3 nucleotide sequence: TGTGCCAGCAGCCAAGATTCGGGCCAGAATTATTTTGAAGATACGCAGTATTTT. Residues: CASSQDSGQNYFEDTQYF.

This sequence joins TRBV20-1 and TRBJ1-2; tentative D call: TRBD1 (6 bases). This CDR3 contains 14 residues. Germline V lookup: CDR1 DFQATT, CDR2 SNEGSKA (reference sequence). V was pared by 0 bases and J by 2 bases, with 10 bases between. Here the CDR3 DNA reads TGCAGTGCTAGAGATTGGACAGTAAACTATGGCTACACCTTC. Residues: CSARDWTVNYGYTF.

This clonotype has a count of ten or more. This rearrangement joins TRBV7-2 to TRBJ2-2; D remains ambiguous. CDR1 and CDR2 from the germline V gene are SGHTA and FQGNSA. The CDR3 runs 14 residues. Trimming removed 1 base at V and 6 bases at J, with 9 bases between. The CDR3 sequence is CASSLVWGSGELFF. For the CDR3, the DNA is TGTGCCAGCAGCTTAGTCTGGGGATCCGGGGAGCTGTTTTTT.

The rearrangement links TRBV2 to TRBJ1-6; D not resolved. Per the germline V gene, CDR1 is SNHLY and CDR2 is FYNNEI. The CDR3 sequence is 14 residues long. The V end was cut by 0 bases, the J end by 15 bases, with 15 bases between. The CDR3 protein is CASSEAQVGNRLHF. CDR3 nucleotides: TGTGCCAGCAGTGAAGCGCAGGTGGGCAATCGCCTCCACTTT.